This T cell receptor (beta chain) was profiled in a study of T-cell reconstitution after alpha-beta-depleted transplantation in children. Unique molecular identifiers were incorporated during preparation of the TCRbeta library. TCRdb analysed the PCR reads with MiXCR anew, one entry per CDR3 protein. This sample carries about 980,000 distinct CDR3 sequences, under 30% of them seen once, and the ten largest clones take more than 25%. Between the trimmed V and J ends, which lost 1 base and 5 bases, there was a span of 11 bases. Per the germline V gene, CDR1 is MDHEN and CDR2 is SYDVKM. This CDR3 spans 14 amino acids.

This chain joins TRBV28 and TRBJ1-1; D is ambiguous. The material was PBMCs, mostly from graft donor cells, obtained 360 days after TCRalphabeta/CD19-depleted stem cell transplant. This clonotype was sampled from a boy less than two years old who had a stem cell transplant for SCID, so the T cells may come from the graft donor. The CDR3, as DNA: TGTGCCAGCAGTTTATCCCCTCGGGGAACTGAAGCTTTCTTT. Its translation: CASSLSPRGTEAFF.